The 27 T cell receptor beta chains below all came from one sample that was sequenced in a study of graft-versus-host responses after intestinal transplantation. Profiling relied on immunoSEQ multiplex PCR, and the TCRdb table lists in-frame clones only, not all of them. The data contain around 100,000 clones, 85% to 95% of them seen just once; the ten biggest clones take up roughly 1.2%. The antigens these receptors bind are not known. The sequenced sample was unstimulated CD8+ T cells sorted from spleen or lymph node cells, obtained before transplant. These receptors were collected from a human donor who was the organ donor for an intestinal transplant.

The V and J genes are TRBV30 and TRBJ2-1; 7 nucleotides line up with TRBD1. The germline CDR1 and CDR2 sequences are GTSNPN and SVGIG (reference sequence). The trim removed 0 bases at V and 2 bases at J, leaving 1 base unmatched. CDR3 length: 14 residues. The CDR3 sequence is CAWSVGQAYNEQFF. CDR3 DNA sequence: TGTGCCTGGAGTGTTGGACAGGCCTACAATGAGCAGTTCTTC.

V usage is TRBV30 and J usage is TRBJ2-3, with TRBD2 matching over 8 bases. Germline V CDR1 and CDR2: GTSNPN, SVGIG (reference sequence). This CDR3 contains 14 residues. The V segment lost 4 bases and the J segment 7 bases; nucleotides outside the gene matches: 10. The CDR3 bases are TGTGCCTGGACGGTTGGGATAGCGGGATATACGCAGTATTTT. Protein product: CAWTVGIAGYTQYF.

This chain uses TRBV4-1 with TRBJ2-1, with unresolved D. The germline V and J ends were trimmed by 0 bases and 6 bases, with 6 bases remaining between them. CDR1 and CDR2 (germline): MGHRA, YSYEKL. The CDR3 runs 13 residues. The CDR3 bases are TGCGCCAGCAGCCAAGATCCCGCCAATGAGCAGTTCTTC. It yields the protein CASSQDPANEQFF.

This chain joins TRBV5-1 and TRBJ2-7, with D perhaps matching TRBD1 or TRBD2 (5 bases each). This CDR3 is 15 amino acids long. Germline V gene data show CDR1 as SGHRS and CDR2 as YFSETQ. V was clipped by 0 bases and J by 3 bases, with 13 bases between them. CDR3 DNA: TGCGCCAGCAGCTTGGAGGCAGGGACGTTCTACGAGCAGTACTTC. Residues: CASSLEAGTFYEQYF. The full variable domain, completed using reference TRBV5-1 and TRBJ2-7, is KAGVTQTPRYLIKTRGQQVTLSCSPISGHRSVSWYQQTPGQGLQFLFEYFSETQRNKGNFPGRFSGRQFSNSRSEMNVSTLELGDSALYLCASSLEAGTFYEQYFGPGTRLTVT.

Of note for this clone: The same CDR3 arises from other DNA sequences in this sample as well. DNA of the CDR3: TGTGCCAGCAGCCAAGAAGGCTATGGCTACACCTTC. Residues: CASSQEGYGYTF. This chain links TRBV4-2 with TRBJ1-2; D not certain. This CDR3 has 12 amino acids. Trimming took off 0 bases at V and 4 bases at J, with 3 bases between the two ends. Germline CDR1 and CDR2: LGHNA and YNFKEQ.

The rearrangement uses TRBV29-1 and TRBJ2-2; 12 positions agree with TRBD2. V shed 4 bases, J shed 6 bases, and the junction held 9 bases outside the gene matches. The CDR3 is 16 amino acids. Per germline, CDR1 SQVTM and CDR2 ANQGSEA. The CDR3, as DNA: TGCAGCGTTGCGGGGCTAGCGGGGGGGGTCCCCGGGGAGCTGTTTTTT. It is translated as CSVAGLAGGVPGELFF.

V usage is TRBV30 and J usage is TRBJ1-1; no clear D. The CDR3 covers 16 residues. CDR1 GTSNPN and CDR2 SVGIG come from the germline V gene (reference sequence). V gave up 5 bases and J gave up 3 bases, with 22 bases separating them. DNA for the CDR3: TGTGCCTGGGAACTCACACGGCCTTATGGGGACACTGAAGCTTTCTTT. Protein sequence: CAWELTRPYGDTEAFF.

This chain joins TRBV25-1 and TRBJ2-7, with 9 bases aligning to TRBD2. The CDR3 has 16 residues. Per the germline V gene, CDR1 is MGHDK and CDR2 is SYGVNS. Germline trimming cut 9 bases from V and 5 bases from J; bases unmatched to any gene: 17. The CDR3 region is CARTTRREGRMDEQYF. Written as DNA, the CDR3 is TGTGCCAGAACGACTAGGCGGGAGGGCCGAATGGACGAGCAGTACTTC.

The rearrangement links TRBV4-2 to TRBJ1-5; D gene uncertain. Trimming cost V 2 bases and J 1 base, with 0 bases left between them. The germline gives CDR1 LGHNA, CDR2 YNFKEQ. This CDR3 region has 12 residues. The DNA for the CDR3 is TGTGCCAGCAGCCAAAGCAATCAGCCCCAGCATTTT. Protein product: CASSQSNQPQHF.

V gene TRBV11-2 combines with J gene TRBJ2-5; TRBD2 matches at 16 bases. J lost 6 bases, V lost 1 base, and 8 bases had no gene match. CDR1 is SGHAT and CDR2 is FQNNGV in the germline V gene. This CDR3 spans 18 amino acids. CDR3 nucleotides: TGTGCCAGCAGCTTAGGGGGACTAGCGGGAGGGCCGGGGAAGACCCAGTACTTC. Its translation is CASSLGGLAGGPGKTQYF.

The V call is TRBV18, the J call TRBJ2-2; D might be TRBD1 (6 bases). The CDR3 is 17 amino acids. The germline V and J ends were trimmed by 3 bases and 0 bases, with 14 bases remaining between them. Germline values: CDR1 KGHSH, CDR2 LQKENI. CDR3 loop: CASSPPLDSTNTGELFF. CDR3 bases: TGTGCCAGCTCACCCCCGCTGGACAGCACGAACACCGGGGAGCTGTTTTTT. The full variable domain, completed using reference TRBV18 and TRBJ2-2, is NAGVMQNPRHLVRRRGQEARLRCSPMKGHSHVYWYRQLPEEGLKFMVYLQKENIIDESGMPKERFSAEFPKEGPSILRIQQVVRGDSAAYFCASSPPLDSTNTGELFFGEGSRLTVL.

The rearrangement uses TRBV19 and TRBJ2-1, with TRBD2 matching 14 bases. The ends lost 4 bases at V and 10 bases at J; junction bases unmatched: 9. CDR3 length: 16 residues. CDR1 and CDR2 (germline): LNHDA, SQIVND (reference sequence). CDR3 DNA: TGTGCCAGTAGTACAAGACTAGCGGGAGGGCCGGGAGAGCAGTTCTTC. The encoded protein is CASSTRLAGGPGEQFF.

In its sample, this clone was seen a few times. The CDR3 sequence is CASSLLGPYEQYF. The CDR3 nucleotides are TGTGCCAGCAGCTTGCTAGGCCCCTACGAGCAGTACTTC. This sequence joins TRBV5-6 and TRBJ2-7; D ambiguous. The CDR3 extends over 13 amino acids. Germline loops: CDR1 SGHDT, CDR2 YYEEEE. Trimming removed 1 base at V and 2 bases at J, with 7 bases between. The full variable domain, completed using reference TRBV5-6 and TRBJ2-7, is DAGVTQSPTHLIKTRGQQVTLRCSPKSGHDTVSWYQQALGQGPQFIFQYYEEEERQRGNFPDRFSGHQFPNYSSELNVNALLLGDSALYLCASSLLGPYEQYFGPGTRLTVT.

V usage is TRBV27 and J usage is TRBJ2-7; no clear D. With 3 bases removed from V and 1 base from J, the gap between germline ends came to 7 bases. The CDR3 sequence is 13 residues long. CDR1 is MNHEY and CDR2 is SMNVEV in the germline V gene (reference sequence). The CDR3 DNA sequence: TGTGCCAGCAGTTTGACACGATCCTACGAGCAGTACTTC. Protein sequence: CASSLTRSYEQYF.

The genes are TRBV25-1 and TRBJ2-1; a possible D gene is TRBD1 (5 bases). V was trimmed by 4 bases and J by 2 bases, leaving 6 bases between them. CDR1 MGHDK and CDR2 SYGVNS come from the germline V gene. The CDR3 covers 13 residues. The CDR3 region has the DNA TGTGCCAGCAGTGTGGACACCTACAATGAGCAGTTCTTC. The encoded protein is CASSVDTYNEQFF.

V is TRBV27 and J is TRBJ2-1; the D gene is possibly TRBD1 (5 bases). V was pared by 2 bases and J by 0 bases, with 8 bases between. The CDR3 totals 15 residues. Germline assignment: CDR1 MNHEY and CDR2 SMNVEV (reference sequence). DNA for the CDR3: TGTGCCAGCAGTTTAGGGGCTAGCTCCTACAATGAGCAGTTCTTC. The encoded protein is CASSLGASSYNEQFF.

Here the CDR3 reads CAWSRGQGNQPQHF. DNA for the CDR3: TGTGCCTGGAGCAGGGGACAGGGCAATCAGCCCCAGCATTTT. This rearrangement joins TRBV30 to TRBJ1-5, with 8 bases lining up with TRBD1. This CDR3 contains 14 residues. The V gene end was trimmed by 3 bases and the J gene end by 2 bases; junction bases not matched to a gene: 3. The germline V gene encodes CDR1 GTSNPN and CDR2 SVGIG (reference sequence).

This chain connects TRBV9 to TRBJ2-7, with 12 nucleotides matching TRBD2. The J segment lost 0 bases and the V segment lost 1 base, leaving 2 bases of the junction unmatched. Germline V lookup: CDR1 SGDLS, CDR2 YYNGEE. The CDR3 has 16 residues. In nucleotides, the CDR3 is TGTGCCAGCAGCGTACGGACTAGCGGGATCTCCTACGAGCAGTACTTC. Encoded protein: CASSVRTSGISYEQYF.

The V and J genes are TRBV5-1 and TRBJ1-3; D remains unclear. V lost 1 base and J lost 0, with 20 bases in between. The germline V gene has CDR1 SGHRS and CDR2 YFSETQ. The CDR3 contains 19 residues. In nucleotides, the CDR3 is TGCGCCAGCAGCTTGCGGGTCCGTGCTAGTCTTCCCTCTGGAAACACCATATATTTT. This encodes CASSLRVRASLPSGNTIYF.

This clone was observed once. The chain joins TRBV7-8 to TRBJ2-1; perhaps TRBD2 as D (7 bases). Germline CDR1 reads SGHVS; CDR2 reads FQNEAQ. Trimming cost V 2 bases and J 0 bases, with 17 bases left between them. The CDR3 extends over 18 amino acids. CDR3 DNA sequence: TGTGCCAGCAGCTTACCGAGGGGGGGGATCGGCTCCTACAATGAGCAGTTCTTC. Protein product: CASSLPRGGIGSYNEQFF.

V and J are TRBV28 and TRBJ2-1, with 7 bases aligning to TRBD1. V was clipped by 6 bases and J by 10 bases; unmatched bases: 6. Looked up from germline, CDR1 is MDHEN and CDR2 is SYDVKM. CDR3 length: 12 amino acids. Here the CDR3 DNA reads TGTGCCAGCAGCCACAGGGGTAACGAGCAGTTCTTC. Protein product: CASSHRGNEQFF.

This clone showed up just once. V is TRBV7-2 and J is TRBJ2-1, with TRBD2 identical over 10 bases. This CDR3 has 16 residues. V lost 4 bases, J lost 8 bases, and 11 bases stayed unmatched. Germline V gene data show CDR1 as SGHTA and CDR2 as FQGNSA. CDR3 bases: TGTGCCAGCAGCTACCTCTCCCTAGCGGGAGCAGATGAGCAGTTCTTC. Translation: CASSYLSLAGADEQFF.

The chain uses TRBV4-1 and TRBJ1-4; D uncertain. This CDR3 region has 13 residues. The V and J ends lost 4 bases and 0 bases respectively, with 3 bases between them. Germline CDR1 MGHRA, CDR2 YSYEKL. The CDR3 DNA is TGCGCCAGCAGCCGGACAACTAATGAAAAACTGTTTTTT. This gives the protein CASSRTTNEKLFF.

The gene calls are TRBV27 and TRBJ1-2; 7 positions agree with TRBD1. This CDR3 comprises 13 residues. CDR1 and CDR2 (germline): MNHEY, SMNVEV (reference sequence). The junction had 5 bases not matched to a gene; V was cut back by 5 bases and J by 5 bases. The CDR3 here is CASSPLGQYGYTF. In DNA form, the CDR3 reads TGTGCCAGCAGTCCCTTGGGACAGTATGGCTACACCTTC.

The rearrangement joins TRBV2 to TRBJ1-1; D gene uncertain. Germline CDR1 is SNHLY and CDR2 is FYNNEI. Trimming took off 4 bases at V and 11 bases at J, with 14 bases between the two ends. This CDR3 has 12 amino acids. This CDR3 reads CASSGLQEQAFF. The CDR3 DNA follows: TGTGCCAGCAGTGGCCTTCAGGAGCAGGCTTTCTTT.

This clone has only one observation. J is TRBJ2-7 and V is TRBV5-6; 8 bases are shared with TRBD1. CDR3 size: 14 residues. Germline lookup yields CDR1 SGHDT and CDR2 YYEEEE. Trimming at V came to 4 bases and at J to 0 bases, leaving 3 bases not matched to a gene. The CDR3 region is CASSPDRASYEQYF. In DNA form, the CDR3 reads TGTGCCAGCAGCCCGGACAGGGCCTCCTACGAGCAGTACTTC.

V and J are TRBV7-9 and TRBJ1-1, with a tentative D call TRBD1 (5 bases). CDR3 length: 15 residues. V gave up 1 base and J gave up 0 bases, with 9 bases separating them. CDR1 and CDR2 from the germline V gene are SEHNR and FQNEAQ (reference sequence). The CDR3 DNA sequence: TGTGCCAGCAGCTTAGGGGACGGCATGAACACTGAAGCTTTCTTT. Translation gives CASSLGDGMNTEAFF. The full variable domain, in which reference TRBV7-9 and TRBJ1-1 provide the parts outside the CDR3, is DTGVSQNPRHKITKRGQNVTFRCDPISEHNRLYWYRQTLGQGPEFLTYFQNEAQLEKSRLLSDRFSAERPKGSFSTLEIQRTEQGDSAMYLCASSLGDGMNTEAFFGQGTRLTVV.